This section outlines one T cell receptor beta chain sequence together with its context. No antigen is known for it. The sample originates from a study of cytomegalovirus exposure and HLA in healthy donors. General study findings and limits: The productive fraction for most TCR beta V segments was about 90% or about 30% in an earlier analysis.

CDR3 size: 19 residues. CDR1 and CDR2 from the germline V gene are SGHVS and FQNEAQ. V dropped 5 bases and J dropped 1 base, with 21 bases sitting between them. PCR was performed using 60 Vbeta and 13 Jbeta primers. The method was immunoSEQ multiplex PCR; TCRdb's version includes in-frame clones alone and lacks a portion of them. The repertoire holds around 52,000 clones, with roughly four fifths as singletons. The chain has TRBV7-8 and TRBJ2-6; D might be TRBD2 (5 bases). The sequence came from a man aged 40-49 years in good health and CMV-seronegative. The sample consisted of PBMCs. The CDR3 protein is CASSVTLGERRSGANVLTF. CDR3 nucleotide sequence: TGTGCCAGCAGCGTAACCCTCGGGGAGCGAAGGTCTGGGGCCAACGTCCTGACTTTC.